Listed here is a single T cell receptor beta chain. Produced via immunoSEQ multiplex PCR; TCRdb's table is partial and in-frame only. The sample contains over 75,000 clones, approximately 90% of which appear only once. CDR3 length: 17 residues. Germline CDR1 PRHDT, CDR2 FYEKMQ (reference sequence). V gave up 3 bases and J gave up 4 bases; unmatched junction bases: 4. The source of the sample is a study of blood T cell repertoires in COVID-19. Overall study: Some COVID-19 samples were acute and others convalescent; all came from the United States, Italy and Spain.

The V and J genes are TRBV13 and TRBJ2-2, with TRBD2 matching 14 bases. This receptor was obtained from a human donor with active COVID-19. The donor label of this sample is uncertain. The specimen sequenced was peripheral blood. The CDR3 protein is CASSLGLAGALTGELFF. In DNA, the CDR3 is TGTGCCAGCAGCTTGGGACTAGCGGGGGCCCTCACCGGGGAGCTGTTTTTT.